This TCR beta chain was observed in a study of beta chain features in type 1 diabetes. Sequenced material consisted of expressed TCRB transcripts (all of the isolated RNA was reverse transcribed). It was found that naive, central memory and regulatory T cell samples averaged approximately 3.6 million reads. TCRdb's copy holds only in-frame clones and misses some; the assay was immunoSEQ multiplex PCR. The sample records 450,000 or so clones, about an eighth being singletons. Every participating donor gave one draw, a heparinised blood sample averaging approximately 110 mL. This clone was counted between two and nine times. Its antigen is not known. Study observations and caveats: The similarity of naive, central memory and Treg TCRB repertoires appeared greater among patients than among healthy donors. Lower insertion and higher deletion counts appeared at VDJ junctions in type 1 diabetes patients.

Germline CDR1 is SQVTM and CDR2 is ANQGSEA. Deletions cut 7 bases from V and 4 bases from J, with 16 bases between. This CDR3 spans 13 amino acids. The specimen sequenced was naive CD4+ T cells from blood. This clonotype originated in a woman aged 18-35 years in good health. The chain has TRBV29-1 and TRBJ1-2; D is unclear. The CDR3 DNA reads as TGCAGCGCGGTGGGGATGGCGGGCTATGGCTACACCTTC. Translated: CSAVGMAGYGYTF.